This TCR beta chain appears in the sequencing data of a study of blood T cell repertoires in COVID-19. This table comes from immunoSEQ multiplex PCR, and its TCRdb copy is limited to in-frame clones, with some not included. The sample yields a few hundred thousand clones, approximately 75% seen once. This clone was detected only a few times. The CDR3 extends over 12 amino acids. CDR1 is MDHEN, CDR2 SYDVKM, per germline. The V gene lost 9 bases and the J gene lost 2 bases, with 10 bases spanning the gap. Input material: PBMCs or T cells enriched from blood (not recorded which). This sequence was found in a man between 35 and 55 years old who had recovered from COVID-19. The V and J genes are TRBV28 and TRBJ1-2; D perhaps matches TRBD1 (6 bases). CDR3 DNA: TGTGCCAGTGCAGGGGCGAACTATGGCTACACCTTC. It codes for CASAGANYGYTF.